The 22 T cell receptor beta chains in this list originate from one sample, sequenced in a study of T-cell reconstitution after alpha-beta-depleted transplantation in children. Molecular barcoding with unique molecular identifiers was used for the TCRbeta library. Each CDR3 protein gets one entry after TCRdb re-called the PCR reads with MiXCR. Of about 610,000 distinct CDR3 sequences detected, more than 20% appear once; the ten largest clones hold under 45%. The sequenced sample was PBMCs, obtained before TCRalphabeta/CD19-depleted stem cell transplant. Receptors were obtained from a boy younger than two with Wiskott-Aldrich syndrome, due to receive a stem cell transplant.

In its sample, this clonotype was seen a few times. The V and J genes are TRBV11-2 and TRBJ2-5, with 15 bases identical to TRBD2. The CDR3 is 16 residues long. J was trimmed by 2 bases and V by 8 bases; bases with no gene match: 6. CDR1 SGHAT and CDR2 FQNNGV come from the germline V gene. In nucleotides, the CDR3 is TGTGCCAGCGCGGGACTAGCGGGAGGATGGCAAGAGACCCAGTACTTC. This translates into CASAGLAGGWQETQYF.

This clonotype appeared a few times. V is TRBV29-1 and J is TRBJ1-2, with 8 nucleotides matching TRBD1. This CDR3 region has 12 residues. V was pared by 4 bases and J by 5 bases, with 3 bases of the junction left unmatched. CDR1 is SQVTM, CDR2 ANQGSEA, per germline. In DNA, the CDR3 is TGCAGCGTTGCCCGGACAGGGTATGGCTACACCTTC. The encoded protein is CSVARTGYGYTF.

The chain joins TRBV5-1 to TRBJ2-1, with 10 bases aligning to TRBD2. V dropped 4 bases and J dropped 7; count of bases not matched to a gene: 5. This CDR3 region has 14 residues. In germline, CDR1 is SGHRS, CDR2 YFSETQ. CDR3 coding DNA: TGCGCCAGCAGCACGGGACTAGCGAGTAATGAGCAGTTCTTC. Residues: CASSTGLASNEQFF.

This rearrangement joins TRBV20-1 to TRBJ2-7; perhaps TRBD1 as D (7 bases). Germline lookup yields CDR1 DFQATT and CDR2 SNEGSKA (reference sequence). V lost 2 bases, J lost 1 base, and 24 bases lay in between. This CDR3 is built from 18 residues. The CDR3 reads CSARRGDIRVTGSYEQYF. CDR3 nucleotide sequence: TGCAGTGCTAGAAGGGGGGACATTAGGGTGACAGGGTCCTACGAGCAGTACTTC.

The chain employs TRBV29-1 and TRBJ2-5; no clear D gene. Germline CDR1 and CDR2: SQVTM and ANQGSEA. Trimming cost V 8 bases and J 5 bases, with 15 bases left between them. This CDR3 has 12 residues. This chain's CDR3 is CSSQAFGETQYF. The CDR3 nucleotides are TGCAGCTCCCAGGCCTTTGGGGAGACCCAGTACTTC.

This clonotype was seen only a few times. The J gene is TRBJ2-2, the V gene TRBV10-3; no clear D gene. V shed 6 bases and J shed 5 bases, with 10 bases lying between them. The CDR3 length is 13 residues. From germline, CDR1 is ENHRY and CDR2 SYGVKD. As DNA, the CDR3 is TGTGCCATCAGGCCGCTGGATACCGGGGAGCTGTTTTTT. Translated: CAIRPLDTGELFF.

The rearrangement uses TRBV12-3 or TRBV12-4 and TRBJ2-1; 11 bases map to TRBD2. The V gene end was trimmed by 7 bases and the J gene end by 6 bases; junction bases not matched to a gene: 5. This CDR3 comprises 14 residues. CDR3 loop: CASTLGLAVNEQFF. CDR3 in DNA: TGTGCCAGCACCTTGGGACTAGCGGTCAATGAGCAGTTCTTC.

This clonotype was seen only a few times. V and J are TRBV5-1 and TRBJ2-7; TRBD1 or TRBD2 may be the D gene (6 bases each). The CDR3 has 13 residues. V gave up 1 base and J gave up 6 bases, with 11 bases separating them. CDR1 and CDR2 from the germline V gene are SGHRS and YFSETQ. CDR3 residues: CASSLRGDGEQYF. CDR3 nucleotides: TGCGCCAGCAGCTTGAGGGGGGATGGCGAGCAGTACTTC.

The CDR3 sequence: CASSLVLGVTEAFF. The CDR3 bases are TGCGCCAGCAGCTTGGTGCTGGGGGTAACTGAAGCTTTCTTT. This chain joins TRBV5-1 and TRBJ1-1; TRBD1 might be the D (5 bases). CDR1 is SGHRS and CDR2 is YFSETQ in the germline V gene. Trimming stripped 0 bases from V and 5 bases from J, with 11 bases between. This CDR3 comprises 14 residues.

The sample holds one count of this clonotype. A much larger clonotype is one base distant, so this may be a read error. The J gene is TRBJ1-2, the V gene TRBV7-8; D not resolved. CDR1 is SGHVS and CDR2 is FQNEAQ in the germline V gene. The CDR3 is 13 residues long. CDR3 sequence: CASSLNKNYGDTF. CDR3 nucleotides: TGTGCCAGCAGCTTAAACAAAAACTATGGCGACACCTTC. The full variable domain, its missing parts supplied by reference TRBV7-8 and TRBJ1-2, is GAGVSQSPRYKVAKRGQDVALRCDPISGHVSLFWYQQALGQGPEFLTYFQNEAQLDKSGLPSDRFFAERPEGSVSTLKIQRTQQEDSAVYLCASSLNKNYGDTFGSGTRLTVV.

The chain has TRBV29-1 and TRBJ2-5; no definite D call. The length of the CDR3 is 13 residues. Trimming shortened V by 0 bases and J by 1 base, and 6 bases separated the two germline ends. Germline loops: CDR1 SQVTM, CDR2 ANQGSEA. In DNA, the CDR3 is TGCAGCGTTGAAGAAGGCATCCAAGAGACCCAGTACTTC. Amino acids: CSVEEGIQETQYF.

The rearrangement uses TRBV12-3 or TRBV12-4 and TRBJ2-4; weak D call: TRBD2 (6 bases). The length of the CDR3 is 14 residues. The V gene lost 3 bases and the J gene lost 6 bases, with 12 bases spanning the gap. The CDR3 DNA reads as TGTGCCAGCAGTTTGAGAGCCGGGAGAAACATTCAGTACTTC. It specifies CASSLRAGRNIQYF.

The rearrangement uses TRBV10-3 and TRBJ1-2; 10 nucleotides line up with TRBD1. The CDR3 length is 14 residues. V lost 7 bases to trimming and J lost 5 bases; unmatched junction nucleotides: 7. Germline V CDR1 and CDR2: ENHRY, SYGVKD. CDR3 in amino acids: CAITEDRGAYGYTF. The CDR3 DNA sequence: TGTGCCATCACCGAGGACAGGGGGGCGTATGGCTACACCTTC.

V gene TRBV18 combines with J gene TRBJ1-2, with D possibly being TRBD1 (5 bases). Per the germline V gene, CDR1 is KGHSH and CDR2 is LQKENI. V was shortened by 3 bases and J by 5 bases, with 10 bases between the two germline ends. The CDR3 runs to 13 residues. Written as DNA, the CDR3 is TGTGCCAGCTCACCCAAGGACAAGTATGGCTACACCTTC. As protein: CASSPKDKYGYTF. Filled out from reference TRBV18 and TRBJ1-2, the complete variable domain reads NAGVMQNPRHLVRRRGQEARLRCSPMKGHSHVYWYRQLPEEGLKFMVYLQKENIIDESGMPKERFSAEFPKEGPSILRIQQVVRGDSAAYFCASSPKDKYGYTFGSGTRLTVV.

The J gene is TRBJ2-7, the V gene TRBV4-1; 13 nucleotides match TRBD2. CDR1 is MGHRA, CDR2 YSYEKL, per germline. The J segment lost 1 base and the V segment lost 3 bases, leaving 6 bases of the junction unmatched. CDR3 size: 17 residues. In DNA, the CDR3 is TGCGCCAGCAGCCAGACACTAGCGGGAGGGCCTTCCTACGAGCAGTACTTC. It specifies CASSQTLAGGPSYEQYF.

This clonotype was seen a handful of times. The genes are TRBV4-1 and TRBJ1-1; D not certain. The length of the CDR3 is 14 residues. Germline CDR1 is MGHRA and CDR2 is YSYEKL. The V gene lost 1 base and the J gene lost 5 bases, with 11 bases spanning the gap. Written as DNA, the CDR3 is TGCGCCAGCAGCCAAGTCGTAGGGAGGACTGAAGCTTTCTTT. Translating gives CASSQVVGRTEAFF.

The V gene is TRBV7-9, the J gene TRBJ1-2; 10 positions agree with TRBD1. Trimming removed 4 bases from V and 3 bases from J; junction bases left unmatched: 5. This CDR3 comprises 15 residues. Germline V gene lookup returns CDR1 SEHNR and CDR2 FQNEAQ (reference sequence). DNA of the CDR3: TGTGCCAGCAGCTCCCGACAGGGGGCGGACTATGGCTACACCTTC. Residues: CASSSRQGADYGYTF.

The genes are TRBV27 and TRBJ2-5; D tentatively fits TRBD1 or TRBD2 (5 bases each). Germline-derived CDR1 and CDR2 are MNHEY and SMNVEV (reference sequence). Trimming took off 3 bases at V and 9 bases at J, with 8 bases between the two ends. The CDR3 runs 11 residues. CDR3 in amino acids: CASSFGGSQYF. In DNA, the CDR3 is TGTGCCAGCAGTTTTGGGGGTTCCCAGTACTTC.

The V and J genes are TRBV10-3 and TRBJ1-1; 8 nucleotides match TRBD1. The V and J ends lost 7 bases and 5 bases, in that order; junction bases with no gene match: 6. Germline CDR1 and CDR2: ENHRY and SYGVKD. The length of the CDR3 is 13 residues. The CDR3 is CAINNGQGTEAFF. In DNA, the CDR3 is TGTGCCATCAACAACGGACAGGGAACTGAAGCTTTCTTT.

The chain is built from TRBV7-2 and TRBJ2-3; no reliable D call. The CDR3 runs to 16 residues. Germline CDR1 is SGHTA and CDR2 is FQGNSA. The ends were cut back, 3 bases at V and 0 bases at J, with 13 bases in the middle. The CDR3 sequence: CASSFRPTHSTDTQYF. The DNA of the CDR3 is TGTGCCAGCAGCTTCAGGCCCACACATAGCACAGATACGCAGTATTTT.

In its sample, this clonotype was seen a few times. J is TRBJ2-2 and V is TRBV5-1; 10 bases agree with TRBD2. V trimming: 2 bases; J trimming: 0 bases; junction bases outside the gene matches: 10. CDR1 and CDR2 from the germline V gene are SGHRS and YFSETQ. The CDR3 spans 19 residues. This CDR3 reads CASSFMSGRANTNTGELFF. CDR3 nucleotides: TGCGCCAGCAGCTTTATGAGCGGGAGGGCGAACACGAACACCGGGGAGCTGTTTTTT.

The chain couples TRBV5-1 to TRBJ2-7; 9 bases map to TRBD1. CDR1 SGHRS and CDR2 YFSETQ come from the germline V gene. V was pared by 2 bases and J by 4 bases, with 4 bases of the junction left unmatched. CDR3 size: 14 residues. CDR3 DNA sequence: TGCGCCAGCAGCTTCACCGGGACAGGGTACGAGCAGTACTTC. As protein: CASSFTGTGYEQYF.